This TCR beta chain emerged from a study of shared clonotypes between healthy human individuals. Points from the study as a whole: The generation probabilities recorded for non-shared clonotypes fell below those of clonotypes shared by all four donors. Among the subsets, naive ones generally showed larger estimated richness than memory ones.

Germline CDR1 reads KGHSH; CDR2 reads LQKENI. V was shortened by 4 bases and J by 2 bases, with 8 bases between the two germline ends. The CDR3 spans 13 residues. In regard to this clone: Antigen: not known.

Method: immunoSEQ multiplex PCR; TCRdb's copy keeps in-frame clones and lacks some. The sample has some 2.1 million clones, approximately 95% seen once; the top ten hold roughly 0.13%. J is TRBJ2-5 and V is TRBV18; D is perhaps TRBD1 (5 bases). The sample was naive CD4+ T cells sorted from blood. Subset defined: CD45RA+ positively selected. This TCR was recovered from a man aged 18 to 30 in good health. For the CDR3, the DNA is TGTGCCAGCTCACTTGACAGTCAAGAGACCCAGTACTTC. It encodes CASSLDSQETQYF.